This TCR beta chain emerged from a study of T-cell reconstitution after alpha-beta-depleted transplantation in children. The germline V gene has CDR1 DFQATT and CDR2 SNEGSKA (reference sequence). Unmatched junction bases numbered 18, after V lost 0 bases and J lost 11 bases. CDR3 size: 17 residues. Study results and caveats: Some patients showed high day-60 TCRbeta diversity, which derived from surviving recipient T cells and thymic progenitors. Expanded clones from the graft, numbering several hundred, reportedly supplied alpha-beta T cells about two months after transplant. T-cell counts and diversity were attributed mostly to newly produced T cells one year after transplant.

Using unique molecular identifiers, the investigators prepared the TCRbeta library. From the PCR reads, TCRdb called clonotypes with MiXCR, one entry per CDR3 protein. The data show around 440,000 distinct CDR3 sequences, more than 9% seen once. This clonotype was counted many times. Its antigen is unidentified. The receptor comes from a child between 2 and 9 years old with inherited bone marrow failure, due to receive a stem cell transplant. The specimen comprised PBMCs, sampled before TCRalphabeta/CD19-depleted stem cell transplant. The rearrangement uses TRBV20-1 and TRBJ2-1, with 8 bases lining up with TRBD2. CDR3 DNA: TGCAGTGCTAGAGATCCGGGACCCGCGGGGGGCGGGACGAAGCAGTTCTTC. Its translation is CSARDPGPAGGGTKQFF.